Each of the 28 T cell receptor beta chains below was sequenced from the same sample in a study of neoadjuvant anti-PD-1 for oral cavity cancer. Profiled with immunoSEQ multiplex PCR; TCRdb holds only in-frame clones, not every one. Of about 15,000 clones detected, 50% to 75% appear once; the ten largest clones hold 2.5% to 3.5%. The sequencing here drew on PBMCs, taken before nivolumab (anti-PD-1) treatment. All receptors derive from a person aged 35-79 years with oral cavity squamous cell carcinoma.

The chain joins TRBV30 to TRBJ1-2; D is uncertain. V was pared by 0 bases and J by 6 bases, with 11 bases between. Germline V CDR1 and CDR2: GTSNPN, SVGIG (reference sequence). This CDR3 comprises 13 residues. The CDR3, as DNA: TGTGCCTGGAGTGTACAAACGGGCAATGGCTACACCTTC. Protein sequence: CAWSVQTGNGYTF.

The CDR3 DNA sequence: TGTGCCAGCAGCGACGGAACTGGGGGCTACACCTTC. Encoded protein: CASSDGTGGYTF. The chain is built from TRBV6-5 and TRBJ1-2; no clear D gene. The CDR3 has 12 residues. Between the trimmed V and J ends, which lost 6 bases and 8 bases, there was a span of 13 bases. The germline V gene has CDR1 MNHEY and CDR2 SVGAGI.

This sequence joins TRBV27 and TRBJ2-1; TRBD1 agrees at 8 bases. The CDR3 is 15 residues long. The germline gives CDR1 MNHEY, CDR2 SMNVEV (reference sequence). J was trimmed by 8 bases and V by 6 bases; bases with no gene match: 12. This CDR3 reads CASRRNRQGRDEQFF. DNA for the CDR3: TGTGCCAGCAGGCGTAACCGACAGGGGCGCGATGAGCAGTTCTTC.

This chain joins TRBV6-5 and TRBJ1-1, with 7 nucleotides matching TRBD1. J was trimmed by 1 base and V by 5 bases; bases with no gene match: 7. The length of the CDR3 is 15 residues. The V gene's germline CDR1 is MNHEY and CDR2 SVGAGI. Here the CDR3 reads CASSLTGEGNTEAFF. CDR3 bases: TGTGCCAGCAGTCTTACAGGGGAAGGGAACACTGAAGCTTTCTTT.

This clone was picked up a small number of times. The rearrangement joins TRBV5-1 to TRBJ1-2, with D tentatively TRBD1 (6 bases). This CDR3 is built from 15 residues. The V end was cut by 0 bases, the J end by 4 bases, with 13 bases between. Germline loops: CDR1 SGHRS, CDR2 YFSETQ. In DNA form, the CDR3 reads TGCGCCAGCAGCTTGGATGGTGCAGGGGCCTATGGCTACACCTTC. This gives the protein CASSLDGAGAYGYTF.

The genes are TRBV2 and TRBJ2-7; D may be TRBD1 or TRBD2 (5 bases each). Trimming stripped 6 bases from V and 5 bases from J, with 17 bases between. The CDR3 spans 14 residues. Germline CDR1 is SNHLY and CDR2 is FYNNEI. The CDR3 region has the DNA TGTGCCAGCAGGGCCGGGACCGCGTCGGACGAGCAGTACTTC. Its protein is CASRAGTASDEQYF.

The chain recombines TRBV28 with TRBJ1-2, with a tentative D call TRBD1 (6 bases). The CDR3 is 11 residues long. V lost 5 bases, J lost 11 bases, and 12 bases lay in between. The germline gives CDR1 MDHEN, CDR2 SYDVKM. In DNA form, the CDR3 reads TGTGCCAGCAGTACGACAGGCTTTTACACCTTC. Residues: CASSTTGFYTF.

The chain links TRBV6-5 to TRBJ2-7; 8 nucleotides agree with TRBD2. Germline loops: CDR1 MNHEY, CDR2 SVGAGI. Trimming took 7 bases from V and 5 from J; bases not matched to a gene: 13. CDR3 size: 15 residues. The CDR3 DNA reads TGTGCCAGCACCCCCCTTTCCAGCGGGAGTAACGAGCAGTACTTC. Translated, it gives CASTPLSSGSNEQYF.

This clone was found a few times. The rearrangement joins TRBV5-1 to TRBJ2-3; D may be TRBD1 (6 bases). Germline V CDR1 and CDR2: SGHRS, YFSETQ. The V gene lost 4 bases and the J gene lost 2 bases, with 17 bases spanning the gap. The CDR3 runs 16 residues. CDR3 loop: CASSPQTGTYTDTQYF. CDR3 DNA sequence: TGCGCCAGCAGCCCCCAGACAGGCACCTACACAGATACGCAGTATTTT.

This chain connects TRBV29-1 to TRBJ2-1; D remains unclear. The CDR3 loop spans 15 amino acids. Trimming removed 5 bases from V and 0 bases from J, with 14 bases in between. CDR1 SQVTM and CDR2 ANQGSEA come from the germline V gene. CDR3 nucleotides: TGCAGCGTTCCCGACTCCCGGAGCTCCTACAATGAGCAGTTCTTC. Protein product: CSVPDSRSSYNEQFF.

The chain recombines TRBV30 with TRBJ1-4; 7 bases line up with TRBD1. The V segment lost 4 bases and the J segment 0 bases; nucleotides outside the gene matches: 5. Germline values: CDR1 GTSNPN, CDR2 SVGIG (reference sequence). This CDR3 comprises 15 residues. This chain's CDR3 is CAWTGGSATNEKLFF. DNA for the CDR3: TGTGCCTGGACAGGGGGATCAGCAACTAATGAAAAACTGTTTTTT.

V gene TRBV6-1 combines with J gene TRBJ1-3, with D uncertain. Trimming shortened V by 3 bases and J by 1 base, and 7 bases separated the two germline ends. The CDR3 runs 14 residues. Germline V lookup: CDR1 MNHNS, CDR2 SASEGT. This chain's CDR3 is CASSDLGSGNTIYF. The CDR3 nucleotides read TGTGCCAGCAGTGATCTAGGGTCTGGAAACACCATATATTTT.

The CDR3 sequence: CASSHSGGSYEQYF. For the CDR3, the DNA is TGCGCCAGCAGCCATAGCGGGGGCTCCTACGAGCAGTACTTC. This chain uses TRBV4-1 with TRBJ2-7; 9 bases are a match to TRBD2. Germline CDR1 reads MGHRA; CDR2 reads YSYEKL. Trimming removed 3 bases from V and 0 bases from J; junction bases left unmatched: 0. The CDR3 totals 14 residues.

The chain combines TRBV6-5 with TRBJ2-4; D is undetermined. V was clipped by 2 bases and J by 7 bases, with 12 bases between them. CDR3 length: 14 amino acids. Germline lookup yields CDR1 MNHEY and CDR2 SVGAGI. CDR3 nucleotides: TGTGCCAGCAGTTACGGGTCCCAGGCGAACATTCAGTACTTC. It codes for CASSYGSQANIQYF.

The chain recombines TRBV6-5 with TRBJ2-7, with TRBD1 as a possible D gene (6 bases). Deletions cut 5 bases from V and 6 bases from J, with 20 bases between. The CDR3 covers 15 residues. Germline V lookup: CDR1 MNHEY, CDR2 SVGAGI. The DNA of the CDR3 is TGTGCCAGCAGTACCATGGGGGCGAGTATTGCCGAGCAGTACTTC. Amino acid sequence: CASSTMGASIAEQYF.

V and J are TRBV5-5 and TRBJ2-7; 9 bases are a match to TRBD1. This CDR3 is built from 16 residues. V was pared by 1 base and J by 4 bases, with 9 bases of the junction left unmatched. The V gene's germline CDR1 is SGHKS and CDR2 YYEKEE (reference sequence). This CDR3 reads CASSLIPGQGYYEQYF. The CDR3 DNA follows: TGTGCCAGCAGCTTGATTCCGGGACAGGGATATTACGAGCAGTACTTC.

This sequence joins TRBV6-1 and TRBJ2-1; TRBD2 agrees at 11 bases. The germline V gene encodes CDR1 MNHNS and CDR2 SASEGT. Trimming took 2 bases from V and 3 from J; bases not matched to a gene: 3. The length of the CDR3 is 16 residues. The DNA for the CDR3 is TGTGCCAGCAGTGAAAATCTAGCGGGAGGCTACAATGAGCAGTTCTTC. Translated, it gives CASSENLAGGYNEQFF.

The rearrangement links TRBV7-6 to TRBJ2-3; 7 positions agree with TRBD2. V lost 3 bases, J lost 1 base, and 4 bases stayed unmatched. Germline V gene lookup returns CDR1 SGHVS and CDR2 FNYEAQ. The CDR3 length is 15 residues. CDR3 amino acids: CASSLGEGGTDTQYF. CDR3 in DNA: TGTGCCAGCAGCTTGGGGGAGGGAGGCACAGATACGCAGTATTTT.

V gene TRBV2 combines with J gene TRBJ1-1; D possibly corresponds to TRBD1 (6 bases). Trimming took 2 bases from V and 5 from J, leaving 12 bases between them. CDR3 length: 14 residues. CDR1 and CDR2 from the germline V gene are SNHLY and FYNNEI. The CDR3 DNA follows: TGTGCCAGCAGTGAAAAGGGGGGGAAGACTGAAGCTTTCTTT. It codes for CASSEKGGKTEAFF.

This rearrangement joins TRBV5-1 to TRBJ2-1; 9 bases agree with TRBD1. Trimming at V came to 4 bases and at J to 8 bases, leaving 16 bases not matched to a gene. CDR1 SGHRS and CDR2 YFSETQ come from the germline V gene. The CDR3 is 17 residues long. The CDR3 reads CASSGRGQGMSWDEQFF. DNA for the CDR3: TGCGCCAGCAGCGGGCGGGGACAGGGAATGTCGTGGGATGAGCAGTTCTTC.

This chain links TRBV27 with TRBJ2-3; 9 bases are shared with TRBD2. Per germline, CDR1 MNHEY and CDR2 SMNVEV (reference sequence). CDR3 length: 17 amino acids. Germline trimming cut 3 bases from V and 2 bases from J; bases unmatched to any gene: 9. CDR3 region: CASSFFLTSGNTDTQYF. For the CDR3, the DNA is TGTGCCAGCAGTTTCTTCTTGACTAGCGGAAACACAGATACGCAGTATTTT.

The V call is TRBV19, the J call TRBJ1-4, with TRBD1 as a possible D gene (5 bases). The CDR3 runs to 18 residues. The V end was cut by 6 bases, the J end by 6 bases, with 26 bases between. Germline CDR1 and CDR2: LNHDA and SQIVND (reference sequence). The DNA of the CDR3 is TGTGCCAGTAGCCAATTACTCTCCGCTGGGGGTTCGGATGAAAAACTGTTTTTT. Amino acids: CASSQLLSAGGSDEKLFF.

The DNA of the CDR3 is TGCAGCGTCGGACAGGGCCTAGCGGGAGGGGTTCCTTACGAGCAGTACTTC. Protein product: CSVGQGLAGGVPYEQYF. The rearrangement joins TRBV29-1 to TRBJ2-7; TRBD2 matches at 12 bases. V was pared by 6 bases and J by 4 bases, with 16 bases of the junction left unmatched. Germline assignment: CDR1 SQVTM and CDR2 ANQGSEA. The CDR3 is made up of 17 amino acids.

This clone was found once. The CDR3 reads CASSLSATDTQYF. The CDR3 bases are TGTGCCAGCAGTTTATCGGCCACAGATACGCAGTATTTT. This chain joins TRBV28 and TRBJ2-3; D is undetermined. With 1 base removed from V and 2 bases from J, the gap between germline ends came to 4 bases. The CDR3 consists of 13 residues. The V gene's germline CDR1 is MDHEN and CDR2 SYDVKM.

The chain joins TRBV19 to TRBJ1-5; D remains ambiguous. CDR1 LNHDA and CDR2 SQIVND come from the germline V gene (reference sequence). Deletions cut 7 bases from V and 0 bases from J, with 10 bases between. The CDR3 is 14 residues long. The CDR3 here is CASTNGGSNQPQHF. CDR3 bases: TGTGCCAGTACCAATGGAGGTAGCAATCAGCCCCAGCATTTT. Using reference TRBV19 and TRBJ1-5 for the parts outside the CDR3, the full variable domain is DGGITQSPKYLFRKEGQNVTLSCEQNLNHDAMYWYRQDPGQGLRLIYYSQIVNDFQKGDIAEGYSVSREKKESFPLTVTSAQKNPTAFYLCASTNGGSNQPQHFGDGTRLSIL.

The CDR3 DNA is TGTGCCACCAGCAGAGGGGCTCCTGGGATTAACGAGCAGTACTTC. It is translated as CATSRGAPGINEQYF. The V call is TRBV15, the J call TRBJ2-7; the D is unclear. The germline gives CDR1 LNHNV, CDR2 YYDKDF (reference sequence). V shed 1 base and J shed 5 bases, with 15 bases lying between them. The CDR3 sequence is 15 residues long.

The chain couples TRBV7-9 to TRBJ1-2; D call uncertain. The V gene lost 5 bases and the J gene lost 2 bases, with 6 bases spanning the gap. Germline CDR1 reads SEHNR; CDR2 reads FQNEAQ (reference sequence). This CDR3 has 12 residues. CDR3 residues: CASSVGNYGYTF. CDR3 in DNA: TGTGCCAGCAGCGTAGGAAACTATGGCTACACCTTC. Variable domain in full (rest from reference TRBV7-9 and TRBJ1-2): DTGVSQNPRHKITKRGQNVTFRCDPISEHNRLYWYRQTLGQGPEFLTYFQNEAQLEKSRLLSDRFSAERPKGSFSTLEIQRTEQGDSAMYLCASSVGNYGYTFGSGTRLTVV.

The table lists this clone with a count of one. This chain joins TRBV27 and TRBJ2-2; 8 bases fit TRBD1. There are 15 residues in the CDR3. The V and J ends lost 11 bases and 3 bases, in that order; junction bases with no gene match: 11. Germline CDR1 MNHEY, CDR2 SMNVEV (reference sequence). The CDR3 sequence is CASSQGAMYTGELFF. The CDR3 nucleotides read TGTGCCTCAAGCCAGGGGGCTATGTACACCGGGGAGCTGTTTTTT.